The clone carrying this TCR beta chain has more than one count but fewer than ten. What it binds is not known. These data are taken from a study of OX40 agonist ivuxolimab in advanced cancers. Study context: Dose-escalation patients had hepatocellular carcinoma, melanoma, renal cell or head and neck cancer. The mean age was 60 years, ranging from about 20 to 90, with around four fifths of participants male. Study observations and caveats: Average numbers of expanded clones were greater in CD8+ T cells than in CD4+. No antigen was identified for the clonally expanded peripheral T cells.

The CDR3 covers 16 residues. The germline CDR1 and CDR2 sequences are KGHSH and LQKENI. Unmatched junction bases numbered 2, after V lost 5 bases and J lost 4 bases. Assay used: immunoSEQ multiplex PCR; TCRdb lists only in-frame clones, some missing. The sample shows 35,000 to 45,000 clones, around 86% of them seen only once. The sample consisted of CD4+ or CD8+ T cells sorted from blood, taken in a trial of the OX40 agonist ivuxolimab. V is TRBV18 and J is TRBJ2-1; 16 bases map to TRBD2. This sequence originates from an adult with an advanced solid tumor such as melanoma, head and neck, liver or kidney cancer. CDR3 in amino acids: CASSSGLAGGYNEQFF. The CDR3 nucleotides are TGTGCCAGCTCATCGGGACTAGCGGGAGGGTACAATGAGCAGTTCTTC.